This T cell receptor (beta chain) was profiled in a study of neurological immune-mediated disorders. Whole-study findings and limits: None of the CDR3 amino acid sequences of expanded clones recurred across subjects, suggesting private repertoires in all groups.

Libraries from sorted cells each used some 1 million CD4+ or CD8+ T cells. With 10-nucleotide random UMIs, 5'RACE was used to make the cDNA. Over 170 million TCR-beta sequences from 15-18 subjects were obtained in each sequencing run. TCRdb re-called the 5' RACE reads through MiXCR, storing one row per CDR3 protein. The sample shows around 21,000 distinct CDR3 sequences, roughly 7.5% of them seen only once. The germline gives CDR1 SEHNR, CDR2 FQNEAQ (reference sequence). V shed 5 bases and J shed 3 bases, with 11 bases lying between them. The CDR3 totals 13 residues. This clonotype was found many times. Its antigen remains unidentified.

The sequenced material came from CD8+ T cells from blood. This sequence was found in a woman aged 30 to 39 with HTLV-1-associated myelopathy (HAM/TSP). This chain links TRBV7-9 with TRBJ2-7; D is perhaps TRBD2 (5 bases). CDR3 coding DNA: TGTGCCAGCAGCCTTACCGGGGACTACGAGCAGTACTTC. It translates to CASSLTGDYEQYF.